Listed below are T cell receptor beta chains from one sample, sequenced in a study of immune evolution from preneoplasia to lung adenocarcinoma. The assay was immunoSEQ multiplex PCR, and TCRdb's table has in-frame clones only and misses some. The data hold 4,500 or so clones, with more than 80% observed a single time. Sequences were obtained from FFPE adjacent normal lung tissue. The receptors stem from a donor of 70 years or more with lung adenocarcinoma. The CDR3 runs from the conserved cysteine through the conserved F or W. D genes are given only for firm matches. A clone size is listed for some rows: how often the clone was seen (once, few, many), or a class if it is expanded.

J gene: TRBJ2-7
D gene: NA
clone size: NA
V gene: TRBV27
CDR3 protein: CASRTPGQYYEQYF
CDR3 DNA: TGTGCCAGCAGGACCCCTGGCCAATACTACGAGCAGTACTTC

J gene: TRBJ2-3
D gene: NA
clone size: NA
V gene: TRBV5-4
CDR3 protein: CASSSALATGTDTQYF
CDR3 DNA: TGTGCCAGCAGCTCCGCGCTAGCGACCGGCACAGATACGCAGTATTTT

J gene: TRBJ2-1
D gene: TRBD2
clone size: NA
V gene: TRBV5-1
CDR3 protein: CASSRFSGSSNEQFF
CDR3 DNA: TGCGCCAGCAGCCGCTTTAGCGGGTCGTCCAATGAGCAGTTCTTC

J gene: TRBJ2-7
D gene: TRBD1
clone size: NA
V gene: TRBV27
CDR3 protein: CASSLQGANYEQYF
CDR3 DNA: TGTGCCAGCAGTTTACAGGGGGCGAACTACGAGCAGTACTTC

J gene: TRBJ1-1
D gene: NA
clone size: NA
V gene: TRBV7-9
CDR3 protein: CASSPRTGTEAFF
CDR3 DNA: TGTGCCAGCAGCCCGCGGACGGGTACTGAAGCTTTCTTT

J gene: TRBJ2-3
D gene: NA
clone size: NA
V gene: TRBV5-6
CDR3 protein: CASSPEGGTDTQYF
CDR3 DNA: TGTGCCAGCAGCCCGGAAGGAGGCACAGATACGCAGTATTTT

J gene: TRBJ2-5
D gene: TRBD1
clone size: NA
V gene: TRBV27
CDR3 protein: CASSPRTGWQETQYF
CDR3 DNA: TGTGCCAGCAGTCCCAGGACAGGGTGGCAAGAGACCCAGTACTTC

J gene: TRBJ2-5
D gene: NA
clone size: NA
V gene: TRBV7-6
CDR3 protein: CASSLGVEETQYF
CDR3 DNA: TGTGCCAGCAGCTTGGGGGTCGAAGAGACCCAGTACTTC

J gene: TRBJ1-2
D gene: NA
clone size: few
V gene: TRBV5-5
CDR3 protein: CASSAALLGGYGYTF
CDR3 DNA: TGTGCCAGCAGCGCGGCCCTTCTGGGGGGTTATGGCTACACCTTC

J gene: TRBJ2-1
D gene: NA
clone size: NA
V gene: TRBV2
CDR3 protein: CASSVAPGGDEQFF
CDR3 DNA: TGTGCCAGCAGTGTAGCTCCGGGGGGCGATGAGCAGTTCTTC

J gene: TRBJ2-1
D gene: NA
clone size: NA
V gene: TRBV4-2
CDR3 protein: CASSQETAQRNLFF
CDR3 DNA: TGTGCCAGCAGCCAAGAAACCGCACAACGTAATCTGTTCTTC

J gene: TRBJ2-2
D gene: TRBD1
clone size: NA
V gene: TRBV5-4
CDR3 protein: CASSPRDRVGTGELFF
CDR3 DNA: TGTGCCAGCAGCCCGCGGGACAGGGTAGGCACCGGGGAGCTGTTTTTT

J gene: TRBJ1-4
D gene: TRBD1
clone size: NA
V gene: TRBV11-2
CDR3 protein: CASSDYRGRGEKLFF
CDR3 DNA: TGTGCCAGCAGCGATTACAGGGGCCGAGGGGAAAAACTGTTTTTT

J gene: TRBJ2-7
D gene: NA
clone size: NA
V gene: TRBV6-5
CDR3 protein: CASSYVSDSYEQYF
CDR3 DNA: TGTGCCAGCAGTTACGTCAGTGACTCCTACGAGCAGTACTTC

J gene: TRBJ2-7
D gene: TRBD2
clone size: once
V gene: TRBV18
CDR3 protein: CASSPIAGNYEQYF
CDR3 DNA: TGTGCCAGCTCACCAATAGCGGGGAACTACGAGCAGTACTTC

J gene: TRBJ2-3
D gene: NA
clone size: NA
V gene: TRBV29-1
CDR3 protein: CSVGAGPSLDTQYF
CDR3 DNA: TGCAGCGTTGGTGCGGGCCCTTCCCTGGATACGCAGTATTTT

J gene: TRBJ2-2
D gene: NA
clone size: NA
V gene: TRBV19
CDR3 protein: CASSLKGTRLRAGELFF
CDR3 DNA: TGTGCCAGTAGTCTTAAAGGGACTCGGCTGCGGGCCGGGGAGCTGTTTTTT

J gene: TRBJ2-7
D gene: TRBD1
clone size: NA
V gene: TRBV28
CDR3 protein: CASSFPPDRGDEQYF
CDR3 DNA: TGTGCCAGCAGTTTTCCCCCGGACAGGGGGGACGAGCAGTACTTC

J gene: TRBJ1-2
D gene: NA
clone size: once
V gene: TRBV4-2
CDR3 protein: CASSQDLIGGTYGYTF
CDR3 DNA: TGTGCCAGCAGCCAAGATCTCATCGGCGGGACATATGGCTACACCTTC

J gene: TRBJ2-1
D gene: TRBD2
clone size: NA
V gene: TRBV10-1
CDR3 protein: CASSESLAGGNNEQFF
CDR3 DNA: TGCGCCAGCAGTGAGTCACTAGCGGGAGGGAACAATGAGCAGTTCTTC

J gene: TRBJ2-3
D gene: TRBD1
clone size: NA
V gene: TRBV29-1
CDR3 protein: CSASGQVSTDTQYF
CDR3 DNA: TGCAGCGCATCGGGACAGGTTAGCACAGATACGCAGTATTTT

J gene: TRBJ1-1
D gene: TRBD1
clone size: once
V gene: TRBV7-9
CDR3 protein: CASSFGTGVVTEAFF
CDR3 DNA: TGTGCCAGCAGCTTCGGGACAGGGGTGGTCACTGAAGCTTTCTTT

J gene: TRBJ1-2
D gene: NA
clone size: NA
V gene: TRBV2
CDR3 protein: CASSEEQAHGYTF
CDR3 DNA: TGTGCCAGCAGTGAAGAACAGGCTCATGGCTACACCTTC

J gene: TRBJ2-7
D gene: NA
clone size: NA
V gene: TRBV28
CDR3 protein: CASSLNWGPTSYEQYF
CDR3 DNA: TGTGCCAGCAGTTTAAATTGGGGACCTACCTCATACGAGCAGTACTTC

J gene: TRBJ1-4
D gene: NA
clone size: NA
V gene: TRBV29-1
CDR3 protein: CSVAALSGEKLFF
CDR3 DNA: TGCAGCGTGGCCGCGTTGTCTGGCGAAAAACTGTTTTTT

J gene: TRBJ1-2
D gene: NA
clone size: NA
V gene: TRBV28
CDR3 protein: CASSRVGQGVGYTF
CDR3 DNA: TGTGCCAGCAGCCGGGTAGGGCAGGGCGTGGGCTACACCTTC

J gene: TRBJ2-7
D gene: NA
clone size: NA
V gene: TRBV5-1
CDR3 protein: CASSLIYEQYF
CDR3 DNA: TGCGCCAGCAGCCTGATCTACGAGCAGTACTTC

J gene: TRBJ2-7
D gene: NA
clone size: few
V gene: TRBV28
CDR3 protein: CASTLAGDSYEQYF
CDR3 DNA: TGTGCCAGCACCCTGGCCGGGGACTCCTACGAGCAGTACTTC

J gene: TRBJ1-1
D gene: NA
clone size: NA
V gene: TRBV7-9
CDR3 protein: CASTENTEAFF
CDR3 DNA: TGTGCCAGCACCGAGAACACTGAAGCTTTCTTT

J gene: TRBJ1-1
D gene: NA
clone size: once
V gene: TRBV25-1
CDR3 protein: CASSLGGNTEAFF
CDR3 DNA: TGTGCCAGCAGCCTCGGGGGGAACACTGAAGCTTTCTTT

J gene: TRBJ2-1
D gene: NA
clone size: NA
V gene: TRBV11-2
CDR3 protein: CASTPRADVYNEQFF
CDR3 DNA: TGTGCCAGCACTCCACGGGCGGATGTCTACAATGAGCAGTTCTTC

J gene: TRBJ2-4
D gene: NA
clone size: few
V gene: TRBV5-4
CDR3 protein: CASSLPGRENIQYF
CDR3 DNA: TGTGCCAGCAGCTTACCGGGAAGAGAAAACATTCAGTACTTC

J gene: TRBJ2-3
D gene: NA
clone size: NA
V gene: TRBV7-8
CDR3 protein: CASSLAMGDTQYF
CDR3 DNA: TGTGCCAGCAGCTTAGCAATGGGAGATACGCAGTATTTT

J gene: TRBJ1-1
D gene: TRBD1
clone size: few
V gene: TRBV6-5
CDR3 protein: CASRITGDNTEAFF
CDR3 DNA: TGTGCCAGCAGAATAACAGGGGACAACACTGAAGCTTTCTTT

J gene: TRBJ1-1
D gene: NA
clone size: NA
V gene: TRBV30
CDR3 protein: CAWAGQGGKTFF
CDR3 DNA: TGTGCCTGGGCCGGGCAGGGAGGGAAAACTTTCTTT

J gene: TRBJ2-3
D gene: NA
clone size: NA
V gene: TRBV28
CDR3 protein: CASDGASAATDTQYF
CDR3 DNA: TGTGCCAGTGATGGGGCTAGCGCGGCCACAGATACGCAGTATTTT

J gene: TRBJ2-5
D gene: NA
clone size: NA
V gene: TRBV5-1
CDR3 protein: CASSLGQETQYF
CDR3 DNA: TGCGCCAGCAGCTTGGGTCAAGAGACCCAGTACTTC

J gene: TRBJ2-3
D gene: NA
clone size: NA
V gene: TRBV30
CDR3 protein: CAWTAQGPDTQYF
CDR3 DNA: TGTGCCTGGACGGCCCAGGGGCCAGATACGCAGTATTTT

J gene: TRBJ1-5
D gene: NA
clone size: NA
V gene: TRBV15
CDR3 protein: CATSRDPGRPNQPQHF
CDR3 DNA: TGTGCCACCAGCAGAGACCCGGGACGGCCAAATCAGCCCCAGCATTTT

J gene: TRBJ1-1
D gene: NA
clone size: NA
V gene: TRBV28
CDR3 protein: CASSSPGTLGTEAFF
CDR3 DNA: TGTGCCAGCAGTTCCCCCGGGACATTGGGGACTGAAGCTTTCTTT

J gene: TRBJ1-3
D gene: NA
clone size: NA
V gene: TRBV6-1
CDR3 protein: CASSEKGWRGKNF
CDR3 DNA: TGTGCCAGCAGTGAAAAAGGCTGGCGGGGAAAGAATTTT

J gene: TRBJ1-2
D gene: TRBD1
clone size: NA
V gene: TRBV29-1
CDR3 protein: CSDRGQGAYGYTF
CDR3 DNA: TGCAGCGACAGAGGGCAGGGGGCCTATGGCTACACCTTC

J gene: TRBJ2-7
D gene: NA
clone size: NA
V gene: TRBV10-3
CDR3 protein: CAISESPPGQYF
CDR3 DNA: TGTGCCATCAGTGAGTCCCCACCGGGGCAGTACTTC

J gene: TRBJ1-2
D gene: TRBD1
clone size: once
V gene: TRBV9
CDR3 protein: CASSVGQGANYGYTF
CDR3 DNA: TGTGCCAGCAGCGTCGGGCAGGGGGCAAACTATGGCTACACCTTC

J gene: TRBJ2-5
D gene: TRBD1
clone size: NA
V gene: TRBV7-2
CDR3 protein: CASSYDREVGETQYF
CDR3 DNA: TGTGCCAGCAGCTACGACAGGGAAGTAGGAGAGACCCAGTACTTC

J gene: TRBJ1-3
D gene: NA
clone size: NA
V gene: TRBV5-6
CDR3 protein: CASSFPASGNTIYF
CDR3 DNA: TGTGCCAGCAGCTTTCCAGCCTCTGGAAACACCATATATTTT

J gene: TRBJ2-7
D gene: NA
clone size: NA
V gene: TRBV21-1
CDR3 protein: CASSKVWEDQVPYEQYF
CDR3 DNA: TGTGCCAGCAGCAAAGTGTGGGAGGATCAGGTCCCCTACGAGCAGTACTTC

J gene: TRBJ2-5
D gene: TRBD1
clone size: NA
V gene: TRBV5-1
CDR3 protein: CASSSFGTGNGETQYF
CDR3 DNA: TGCGCCAGCAGCTCCTTCGGGACAGGGAACGGGGAGACCCAGTACTTC

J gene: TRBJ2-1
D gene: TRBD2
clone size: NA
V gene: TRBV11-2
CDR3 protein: CASSPGLAHEQFF
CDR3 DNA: TGTGCCAGCAGCCCAGGACTAGCCCATGAGCAGTTCTTC

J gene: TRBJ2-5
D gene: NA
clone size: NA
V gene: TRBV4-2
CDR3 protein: CASSQGAERTQYF
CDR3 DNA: TGTGCCAGCAGCCAAGGAGCAGAGAGAACCCAGTACTTC

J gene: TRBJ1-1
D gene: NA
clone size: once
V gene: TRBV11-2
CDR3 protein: CASRLGQTEAFF
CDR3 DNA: TGTGCCAGCAGACTAGGGCAGACTGAAGCTTTCTTT

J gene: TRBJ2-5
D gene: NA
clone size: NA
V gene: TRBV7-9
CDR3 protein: CASSLDGLTQYF
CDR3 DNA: TGTGCCAGCAGCTTAGATGGTCTGACCCAGTACTTC

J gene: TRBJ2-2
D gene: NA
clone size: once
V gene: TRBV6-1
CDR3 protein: CASRVGDGTGELFF
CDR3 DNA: TGTGCCAGCAGAGTAGGGGACGGCACCGGGGAGCTGTTTTTT